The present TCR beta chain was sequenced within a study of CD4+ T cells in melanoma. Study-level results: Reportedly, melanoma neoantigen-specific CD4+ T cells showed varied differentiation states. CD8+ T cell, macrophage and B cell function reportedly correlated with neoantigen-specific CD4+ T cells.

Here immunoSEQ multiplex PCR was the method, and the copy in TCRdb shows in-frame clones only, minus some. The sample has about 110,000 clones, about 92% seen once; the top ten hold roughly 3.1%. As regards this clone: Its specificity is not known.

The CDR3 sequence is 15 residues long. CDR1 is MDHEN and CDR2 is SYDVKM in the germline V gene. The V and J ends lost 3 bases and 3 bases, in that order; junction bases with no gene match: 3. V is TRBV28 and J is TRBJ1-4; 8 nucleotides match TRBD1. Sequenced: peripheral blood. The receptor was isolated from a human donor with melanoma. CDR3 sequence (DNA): TGTGCCAGCAGTTTGCAGGGGGCAGCTAATGAAAAACTGTTTTTT. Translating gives CASSLQGAANEKLFF.